This T cell receptor (beta chain) was documented in a study of Graves' ophthalmopathy and Graves' hyperthyroidism. With 4 bases removed from V and 2 bases from J, the gap between germline ends came to 14 bases. The CDR3 sequence is 15 residues long. Germline CDR1 and CDR2: SGDLS and YYNGEE. RNA transcripts were the template, and TCR beta CDR3 regions were amplified from them. HTBI primers primed a first-round RT-PCR, and a second-round multiplex PCR followed. TCRdb re-called the multiplex PCR reads through MiXCR, storing one row per CDR3 protein. This table has roughly 1.1 million distinct CDR3 sequences, 35% to 40% appearing once.

The specimen was peripheral blood or thyroid tissue (not recorded which). V is TRBV9 and J is TRBJ2-3, with D maybe TRBD1 (6 bases). The TCR originated in an adult man with Graves' hyperthyroidism. This CDR3 is CASSSAQGFTDTQYF. The CDR3 DNA follows: TGTGCCAGCAGCTCCGCACAGGGTTTCACAGATACGCAGTATTTT.